These T cell receptor beta chains were read from a single sample in a study of blood T cell repertoires in COVID-19. Generated by immunoSEQ multiplex PCR, the TCRdb table keeps only in-frame clones and is missing some. The table records 250,000 to 350,000 clones, more than 85% of them present only once. Sequenced material: PBMCs or T cells enriched from blood (not recorded which). The source of these receptors is a woman aged 25-40 years who had recovered from COVID-19. The CDR3 runs from the conserved cysteine through the conserved F or W. Fields, in order: V gene, clone size, D gene, J gene, CDR3 protein, CDR3 DNA. A D gene is named only where the DNA matches it firmly. Not all rows give a size; the values are once, few, many and, for expanded clones, a class.

>TRBV4-2|-|TRBD1|TRBJ2-7
CASSSSTGTGLYEQYF
TGTGCCAGCAGCTCAAGCACCGGGACAGGGTTGTACGAGCAGTACTTC
>TRBV7-2|-|-|TRBJ1-5
CASSLTGGSNQPQHF
TGTGCCAGCAGCTTAACTGGAGGGAGCAATCAGCCCCAGCATTTT
>TRBV6-5|-|TRBD1|TRBJ1-1
CASRGRGRPDTEAFF
TGTGCCAGCAGAGGAAGGGGGCGTCCGGACACTGAAGCTTTCTTT
>TRBV7-2|-|-|TRBJ2-7
CASSFTGTSYEQYF
TGTGCCAGCAGCTTTACCGGGACAAGCTACGAGCAGTACTTC
>TRBV10-3|-|-|TRBJ1-5
CAISYQPQHF
TGTGCCATCAGCTATCAGCCCCAGCATTTT
>TRBV28|-|TRBD1|TRBJ1-5
CASSGDRGLNQPQHF
TGTGCCAGCAGTGGGGACAGGGGGCTCAATCAGCCCCAGCATTTT
>TRBV5-1|-|-|TRBJ1-1
CASSLFGEQATQAFF
TGCGCCAGCAGCTTGTTCGGTGAACAGGCAACACAAGCTTTCTTT
>TRBV2|few|TRBD1|TRBJ1-4
CAGHRDRGYNEKLFF
TGTGCCGGACATCGGGACAGAGGCTATAATGAAAAACTGTTTTTT
>TRBV7-2|-|TRBD1|TRBJ1-1
CASSLSRGRGRTEAFF
TGTGCCAGCAGCTTAAGCAGGGGGCGCGGTCGGACTGAAGCTTTCTTT
>TRBV3-1/TRBV3-2|-|-|TRBJ1-2
CASSQKQGVGFDGYTF
TGTGCCAGCAGCCAGAAACAGGGAGTTGGGTTCGATGGCTACACCTTC
>TRBV4-1|-|TRBD1|TRBJ2-7
CASSYSGQSSYEQYF
TGCGCCAGCAGCTACTCGGGACAGAGCTCCTACGAGCAGTACTTC
>TRBV9|-|TRBD1|TRBJ2-3
CASSGGTGGRDTQYF
TGTGCCAGCAGCGGAGGGACAGGGGGCAGAGATACGCAGTATTTT
>TRBV18|-|TRBD1|TRBJ1-4
CASSPQGTANEKLFF
TGTGCCAGCTCACCCCAAGGGACAGCTAATGAAAAACTGTTTTTT
>TRBV7-2|-|-|TRBJ1-1
CASSPRSGVDTEAFF
TGTGCCAGCAGCCCAAGATCCGGGGTGGACACTGAAGCTTTCTTT
>TRBV4-3|once|-|TRBJ1-2
CASSPRSGAVYGYTF
TGCGCCAGCAGCCCAAGATCAGGGGCAGTCTATGGCTACACCTTC
>TRBV4-2|-|-|TRBJ2-2
CASSQVGKGDGELFF
TGTGCCAGCAGCCAAGTCGGCAAGGGGGACGGGGAGCTGTTTTTT
>TRBV10-3|few|TRBD1|TRBJ2-2
CATTGPGQGTGELFF
TGTGCCACCACAGGACCGGGACAGGGCACCGGGGAGCTGTTTTTT
>TRBV4-2|-|TRBD1|TRBJ2-2
CASSQVPQGYTGELFF
TGTGCCAGCAGCCAAGTTCCACAGGGGTACACCGGGGAGCTGTTTTTT
>TRBV18|-|TRBD1|TRBJ2-7
CASSPSGTGNEQYF
TGTGCCAGCTCACCGTCCGGGACAGGGAACGAGCAGTACTTC
>TRBV4-3|-|TRBD2|TRBJ2-3
CASSHLGGDTQYF
TGCGCCAGCAGCCACCTGGGGGGGGATACGCAGTATTTT
>TRBV5-8|-|-|TRBJ2-2
CASSLGRTGELFF
TGTGCCAGCAGCTTGGGCAGAACCGGGGAGCTGTTTTTT
>TRBV5-4|-|TRBD1|TRBJ2-2
CASSLYRQGGTGELFF
TGTGCCAGCAGCCTATACAGACAGGGGGGCACCGGGGAGCTGTTTTTT
>TRBV7-9|-|-|TRBJ2-2
CASSYRGGTGELFF
TGTGCCAGCAGCTACAGGGGGGGCACCGGGGAGCTGTTTTTT
>TRBV4-1|-|-|TRBJ1-2
CASSQVHRDDYGYTF
TGCGCCAGCAGCCAAGTCCACAGGGATGACTATGGCTACACCTTC
>TRBV28|-|-|TRBJ1-3
CASNSQGSGNTIYF
TGTGCCAGCAATTCCCAGGGCTCTGGAAACACCATATATTTT
>TRBV3-1/TRBV3-2|-|-|TRBJ2-3
CASSHSAGAFTDTQYF
TGTGCCAGCAGCCATTCGGCGGGGGCCTTCACAGATACGCAGTATTTT
>TRBV19|-|-|TRBJ1-1
CASIFTFGMNTEAFF
TGTGCCAGTATATTCACGTTCGGGATGAACACTGAAGCTTTCTTT
>TRBV28|-|-|TRBJ1-2
CASSFLGREGYTF
TGTGCCAGCAGTTTTCTAGGACGGGAAGGCTACACCTTC
>TRBV5-4|-|-|TRBJ2-7
CASSPGLPPHEQYF
TGTGCCAGCAGCCCGGGTCTCCCCCCTCACGAGCAGTACTTC
>TRBV7-9|-|-|TRBJ1-2
CASSLAGAGDYGYTF
TGTGCCAGCAGCTTGGCAGGGGCAGGGGACTATGGCTACACCTTC
>TRBV28|-|-|TRBJ2-7
CASSFLLQASSYEQYF
TGTGCCAGCAGTTTCCTTCTACAGGCTTCCTCCTACGAGCAGTACTTC
>TRBV30|-|-|TRBJ2-5
CAWSVGTGGWETQYF
TGTGCCTGGAGTGTGGGTACGGGGGGCTGGGAGACCCAGTACTTC
>TRBV4-3|-|TRBD2|TRBJ2-1
CASSQSTTSGRWGNEQFF
TGCGCCAGCAGCCAATCCACGACTAGCGGGAGATGGGGCAATGAGCAGTTCTTC
>TRBV6-1|-|-|TRBJ2-7
CASSEETLASYEQYF
TGTGCCAGCAGTGAAGAGACTCTAGCCTCCTACGAGCAGTACTTC
>TRBV24-1|once|-|TRBJ1-6
CAPLRGSRNSPLHF
TGTGCCCCCTTGAGGGGGTCTAGAAATTCACCCCTCCACTTT
>TRBV16|-|-|TRBJ1-2
CASSPIQANYGYTF
TGTGCCAGCAGCCCCATACAGGCTAACTATGGCTACACCTTC
>TRBV6-2/TRBV6-3|-|TRBD1|TRBJ2-5
CASSYGQGTVTQYF
TGTGCCAGCAGTTACGGACAGGGTACAGTGACCCAGTACTTC
>TRBV27|-|TRBD2|TRBJ2-1
CASSSGTSIFNEQFF
TGTGCCAGCAGTTCAGGGACTAGCATTTTCAATGAGCAGTTCTTC
>TRBV15|once|TRBD1|TRBJ1-5
CATSRGGQGSGPQHF
TGTGCCACCAGCAGAGGGGGACAGGGGAGTGGGCCCCAGCATTTT
>TRBV5-8|-|TRBD2|TRBJ2-5
CASSWGGLAGGQETQYF
TGTGCCAGCAGCTGGGGGGGGCTAGCGGGAGGCCAAGAGACCCAGTACTTC
>TRBV28|-|TRBD1|TRBJ1-4
CASSRGTDYEKLFF
TGTGCCAGCAGTCGGGGGACAGATTATGAAAAACTGTTTTTT
>TRBV11-2|-|TRBD2|TRBJ2-1
CASSLGLAAYNEQFF
TGTGCCAGCAGCCTCGGGCTAGCGGCTTACAATGAGCAGTTCTTC
>TRBV7-2|-|-|TRBJ1-4
CASSLGGNANEKLFF
TGTGCCAGCAGCTTAGGCGGGAATGCTAATGAAAAACTGTTTTTT
>TRBV24-1|-|TRBD2|TRBJ2-3
CATSEGGTSGSTDTQYF
TGTGCCACCAGTGAGGGGGGGACTAGCGGGAGCACAGATACGCAGTATTTT
>TRBV10-3|once|-|TRBJ1-1
CAIRMGPGTEAFF
TGTGCCATCAGAATGGGCCCTGGGACTGAAGCTTTCTTT
>TRBV6-2/TRBV6-3|-|TRBD2|TRBJ2-7
CASSYSGGSYYEQYF
TGTGCCAGCAGTTACTCGGGGGGGAGTTACTACGAGCAGTACTTC
>TRBV19|once|TRBD1|TRBJ1-5
CARHQDRGSNQPQHF
TGTGCCAGACATCAGGACAGGGGAAGCAATCAGCCCCAGCATTTT
>TRBV27|-|TRBD1|TRBJ2-3
CASIPRGRGQYF
TGTGCCAGCATCCCCAGGGGGCGCGGGCAGTATTTT
>TRBV5-1|-|-|TRBJ2-7
CASSSDRPSYEQYF
TGCGCCAGCAGCAGCGACCGTCCCTCCTACGAGCAGTACTTC
>TRBV15|-|-|TRBJ2-5
CATSRGVNGGRIQETQYF
TGTGCCACCAGCAGAGGAGTTAATGGGGGGAGGATCCAAGAGACCCAGTACTTC
>TRBV2|-|TRBD1|TRBJ1-2
CASRRVAGGYSGYTF
TGTGCCAGCAGGCGGGTAGCAGGGGGCTATAGTGGCTACACCTTC
>TRBV6-4|-|-|TRBJ1-1
CASAREQGNTEAFF
TGTGCCAGCGCCCGGGAGCAGGGGAACACTGAAGCTTTCTTT
>TRBV5-4|-|TRBD2|TRBJ2-7
CASSRSYYSGRTTYEQYF
TGTGCCAGCAGCCGTTCTTACTATAGCGGGAGGACAACCTACGAGCAGTACTTC
>TRBV6-5|once|-|TRBJ1-6
CASSYSYPPLHF
TGTGCCAGCAGTTACTCGTATCCACCCCTCCACTTT
>TRBV7-2|-|-|TRBJ1-6
CASSPGWMNSPLHF
TGTGCCAGCAGCCCAGGGTGGATGAATTCACCCCTCCACTTT
>TRBV7-2|-|-|TRBJ1-2
CASSPWQGPYGYTF
TGTGCCAGCAGCCCGTGGCAGGGGCCCTATGGCTACACCTTC
>TRBV7-2|-|TRBD1|TRBJ1-5
CASSLYPTGVGNQPQHF
TGTGCCAGCAGCTTATATCCTACAGGGGTAGGCAATCAGCCCCAGCATTTT
>TRBV3-1/TRBV3-2|-|-|TRBJ1-2
CASSQSQGLYGYTF
TGTGCCAGCAGCCAAAGCCAGGGACTCTATGGCTACACCTTC
>TRBV14|-|-|TRBJ1-1
CASSRQENTEAFF
TGTGCCAGCAGCCGACAGGAGAACACTGAAGCTTTCTTT
>TRBV2|-|-|TRBJ2-2
CASSVRDTGELFF
TGTGCCAGCAGCGTCCGGGACACCGGGGAGCTGTTTTTT